Given below is one TCR beta chain in context. Its antigen is still unknown. This entry comes from a study of identical twins. Regarding the study as a whole: Instead of following the same donors, the conclusions were based on cross-sectional statistical analysis.

TCRdb redid the calling of the 5' RACE reads with MiXCR, one entry per CDR3 protein. The top ten clones hold under 15% of a sample with roughly 720,000 distinct CDR3 sequences, 15% to 20% of them seen once. These data also featured in a second study, about T cells expressing NK-cell markers.

This TCR was recovered from a woman aged 18-29 years in good health. Sequenced input: PBMCs.

CDR3 residues: CASSPFREISDTQYF. The CDR3 DNA is TGTGCCAGCTCACCATTTCGGGAGATCTCAGATACGCAGTATTTT. The rearrangement joins TRBV18 to TRBJ2-3, with a possible D match to TRBD2 (6 bases). CDR3 size: 15 residues. The germline V gene encodes CDR1 KGHSH and CDR2 LQKENI. Trimming shortened V by 2 bases and J by 4 bases, and 13 bases separated the two germline ends.